The sequence of this T cell receptor (beta chain) was determined in a study of siplizumab effects on memory and regulatory T cells. Overall study findings and caveats: A minor share of alloreactive clones matched unstimulated subsets. With siplizumab, Treg-derived clones averaged around 70% of mappable alloreactive CD4+ clones, versus about 25% in controls. Apparently more diverse than memory cells, naive T cells also seemed major alloresponse contributors.

On this clone: Antigen specificity is unknown.

Each sample had 95,000 to 100,000 TCR templates assayed. TCRdb keeps only in-frame clones here, not all; method: immunoSEQ multiplex PCR. Of some 65,000 clones detected, 80% to 90% appear once; the ten largest clones hold roughly 1.7%. Germline CDR1 is SGHRS and CDR2 is YFSETQ. The CDR3 sequence is 15 residues long. Trimming left V 4 bases short and J 1 base short, with 14 bases between. Sequenced input: Tregs sorted from blood. The TCR originated in a human donor in good health. The chain has TRBV5-1 and TRBJ2-5; D tentatively fits TRBD1 or TRBD2 (5 bases each). The CDR3 region is CASSVHRDPQETQYF. CDR3 in DNA: TGCGCCAGCAGCGTACACCGGGACCCCCAAGAGACCCAGTACTTC.